Following are 32 T cell receptor beta chains from one sample sequenced in a study of T-cell memory formation after mild COVID-19. TCRdb re-called the 5' RACE reads through MiXCR, storing one row per CDR3 protein. This sample has roughly 510,000 distinct CDR3 sequences, with 15% to 20% found just once. The source material was PBMCs or a T cell subset sorted from them (not recorded which). These receptors originate from an adult woman who had mild COVID-19 (a few samples of this study predate the infection). Cell type and time point are not known.

This clonotype has just a few counts. The CDR3, as DNA: TGTGCCAGCAGCCAAGGAGGGGGTTCGAACACCGGGGAGCTGTTTTTT. It codes for CASSQGGGSNTGELFF. This chain links TRBV3-1 with TRBJ2-2; possible D gene TRBD1, 6 bases. The CDR3 runs 16 residues. The V end was cut by 1 base, the J end by 0 bases, with 9 bases between. CDR1 and CDR2 from the germline V gene are LGHDT and YNNKEL (reference sequence).

At least ten counts were recorded for this clonotype. The chain is built from TRBV7-8 and TRBJ2-7; D may be TRBD2 (5 bases). Per the germline V gene, CDR1 is SGHVS and CDR2 is FQNEAQ. The CDR3 covers 15 residues. Trimming cost V 4 bases and J 4 bases, with 17 bases left between them. The CDR3 bases are TGTGCCAGCAGCTGGGTTCGAACCCGGGGTTACGAGCAGTACTTC. This gives the protein CASSWVRTRGYEQYF.

This clonotype occurred a few times. The CDR3 DNA reads as TGTGCCAGCAGTTTAGAGTTCCCCGCGAACTATGGCTACACCTTC. Translation: CASSLEFPANYGYTF. This chain connects TRBV12-3 or TRBV12-4 to TRBJ1-2; no reliable D call. This CDR3 region has 15 residues. Trimming took 1 base from V and 2 from J, leaving 11 bases between them.

A few counts support this clonotype. This chain joins TRBV2 and TRBJ1-2, with TRBD1 as a possible D gene (6 bases). The CDR3 length is 14 residues. Trimming took 4 bases from V and 4 from J, leaving 13 bases between them. CDR1 is SNHLY and CDR2 is FYNNEI in the germline V gene. The CDR3 here is CASSGLRGPYGYTF. In DNA form, the CDR3 reads TGTGCCAGCAGTGGATTGCGGGGGCCCTATGGCTACACCTTC.

This chain uses TRBV20-1 with TRBJ2-3; a weak D match, TRBD2 (6 bases). Trimming left V 8 bases short and J 1 base short, with 10 bases between. Germline V gene data show CDR1 as DFQATT and CDR2 as SNEGSKA (reference sequence). The CDR3 extends over 12 amino acids. The CDR3 DNA is TGCAGTTCGGGACTTGGCACAGATACGCAGTATTTT. It codes for CSSGLGTDTQYF.

This sequence joins TRBV6-2 or TRBV6-3 and TRBJ2-7, with 12 bases matching TRBD1. The germline gives CDR1 MNHEY, CDR2 SVGEGT. The CDR3 runs 15 residues. With V trimmed by 7 bases and J by 7 bases, 11 bases remained unmatched. In nucleotides, the CDR3 is TGTGCCAGCAATCACCTCCGGGACAGGGGGCTTGAGCAGTACTTC. Its protein product is CASNHLRDRGLEQYF.

The rearrangement joins TRBV7-8 to TRBJ2-1, with no clear D. CDR1 and CDR2 (germline): SGHVS, FQNEAQ. The length of the CDR3 is 14 residues. Trimming cost V 7 bases and J 5 bases, with 15 bases left between them. The CDR3 DNA reads TGTGCCAGCAACCCCCGCGGATCTCACAATGAGCAGTTCTTC. This translates into CASNPRGSHNEQFF.

V usage is TRBV30 and J usage is TRBJ1-6; D gene unclear. V was trimmed by 4 bases and J by 10 bases, leaving 14 bases between them. The germline V gene encodes CDR1 GTSNPN and CDR2 SVGIG (reference sequence). The CDR3 is 13 amino acids. The CDR3 protein is CAWTTGVTSPLHF. The CDR3 nucleotides read TGTGCCTGGACCACCGGGGTTACCTCACCCCTCCACTTT.

The V and J genes are TRBV20-1 and TRBJ1-3; no clear D. Per the germline V gene, CDR1 is DFQATT and CDR2 is SNEGSKA (reference sequence). Deletions cut 1 base from V and 3 bases from J, with 4 bases between. This CDR3 has 12 residues. In DNA, the CDR3 is TGCAGTGCTAGAGTTCATGGAAACACCATATATTTT. Translation: CSARVHGNTIYF.

This clonotype was seen more than once but under ten times. The chain links TRBV6-5 to TRBJ2-2, with 11 bases fitting TRBD1. J gave up 5 bases and V 6 bases, and 5 bases lay outside the gene matches. This CDR3 contains 15 residues. The germline V gene has CDR1 MNHEY and CDR2 SVGAGI. The CDR3 DNA sequence: TGTGCCAGCAGCCGCGGACAGGGGGCAACCGGGGAGCTGTTTTTT. This translates into CASSRGQGATGELFF.

The CDR3 DNA reads as TGTGCCAGCAGTTACTCGTCCGGGGTAGCGGGAGAAGATACGCAGTATTTT. Translation: CASSYSSGVAGEDTQYF. The chain combines TRBV6-2 or TRBV6-3 with TRBJ2-3, with 9 positions matching TRBD2. Germline assignment: CDR1 MNHEY and CDR2 SVGEGT. The CDR3 has 17 amino acids. Trimming took 0 bases from V and 5 from J; bases not matched to a gene: 9.

This clonotype showed up many times. The chain has TRBV5-1 and TRBJ1-6; the D gene is possibly TRBD1 (5 bases). The CDR3 contains 18 residues. From germline, CDR1 is SGHRS and CDR2 YFSETQ. Trimming took off 2 bases at V and 5 bases at J, with 20 bases between the two ends. CDR3 protein: CASSFTQTGGSNNSPLHF. The CDR3 DNA reads as TGCGCCAGCAGCTTTACTCAGACGGGGGGGTCTAATAATTCACCCCTCCACTTT.

This clonotype has just a few counts. The J gene is TRBJ2-3, the V gene TRBV5-1; D gene unclear. Germline CDR1 SGHRS, CDR2 YFSETQ. Trimming pared 3 bases from V and 4 bases from J, leaving 6 bases between. The CDR3 runs 12 residues. CDR3 in DNA: TGCGCCAGCAGCTCAGATTCAGATACGCAGTATTTT. This sequence encodes CASSSDSDTQYF.

This clonotype was seen a few times. The gene calls are TRBV19 and TRBJ2-5; D might be TRBD2 (7 bases). There are 15 residues in the CDR3. Looked up from germline, CDR1 is LNHDA and CDR2 is SQIVND (reference sequence). V shed 5 bases and J shed 4 bases, with 17 bases lying between them. In DNA, the CDR3 is TGTGCCAGTAGTGGGCGGGGGCTAGGAGCAGAGACCCAGTACTTC. Residues: CASSGRGLGAETQYF.

This rearrangement joins TRBV6-5 to TRBJ1-5, with D possibly matching TRBD1 (5 bases). Germline V gene sequence: CDR1 MNHEY, CDR2 SVGAGI. V was trimmed by 6 bases and J by 0 bases, leaving 15 bases between them. This CDR3 spans 16 amino acids. CDR3 DNA: TGTGCCAGCAGGCGCGACAGTTCCTATAGCAATCAGCCCCAGCATTTT. It encodes CASRRDSSYSNQPQHF.

The table lists this clonotype with a few counts. This chain joins TRBV29-1 and TRBJ1-2; no firm D call. Germline V gene sequence: CDR1 SQVTM, CDR2 ANQGSEA. Trimming stripped 5 bases from V and 0 bases from J, with 16 bases between. CDR3 size: 15 residues. CDR3 loop: CSVTKVQPTNYGYTF. The CDR3 nucleotides read TGCAGCGTTACCAAGGTCCAACCCACTAACTATGGCTACACCTTC.

This clonotype was detected a few times. This chain connects TRBV27 to TRBJ2-3; TRBD1 agrees at 10 bases. The V segment lost 8 bases and the J segment 4 bases; nucleotides outside the gene matches: 6. CDR1 and CDR2 (germline): MNHEY, SMNVEV (reference sequence). This CDR3 comprises 14 residues. The CDR3 spells CASWGQGRSDTQYF. CDR3 nucleotide sequence: TGTGCCAGCTGGGGACAGGGGAGGTCAGATACGCAGTATTTT.

In this sample, this clonotype turned up many times. The gene calls are TRBV7-9 and TRBJ2-4; no clear D gene. This CDR3 has 13 residues. CDR1 is SEHNR and CDR2 is FQNEAQ in the germline V gene (reference sequence). Between the trimmed V and J ends, which lost 5 bases and 5 bases, there was a span of 10 bases. As DNA, the CDR3 is TGTGCCAGCAGCATGCCAGGCCAAAACATTCAGTACTTC. Translating it yields CASSMPGQNIQYF.

This clonotype was counted a few times. V gene TRBV20-1 combines with J gene TRBJ2-5; D is perhaps TRBD1 (5 bases). In germline, CDR1 is DFQATT, CDR2 SNEGSKA (reference sequence). The CDR3 length is 14 residues. The germline V and J ends were trimmed by 6 bases and 2 bases, with 16 bases remaining between them. The CDR3 protein is CSAGDSFIQETQYF. In nucleotides, the CDR3 is TGCAGTGCAGGAGACAGTTTTATTCAAGAGACCCAGTACTTC.

This clonotype was counted only a few times. The chain joins TRBV18 to TRBJ2-7; the D gene could be TRBD1 or TRBD2 (6 bases each). The CDR3 totals 16 residues. The V gene lost 3 bases and the J gene lost 0 bases, with 15 bases spanning the gap. Germline assignment: CDR1 KGHSH and CDR2 LQKENI. The CDR3 is CASSPALGGNSYEQYF. CDR3 DNA sequence: TGTGCCAGCTCACCCGCTTTAGGGGGGAACTCCTACGAGCAGTACTTC.

The table lists this clonotype with a count of one. The chain uses TRBV5-1 and TRBJ2-7; 12 bases are a match to TRBD1. Germline lookup yields CDR1 SGHRS and CDR2 YFSETQ. This CDR3 contains 16 residues. V gave up 0 bases and J gave up 5 bases; unmatched junction bases: 6. DNA of the CDR3: TGCGCCAGCAGCTTGGGGGGACAGGGGGCCATCCACGAGCAGTACTTC. Its protein is CASSLGGQGAIHEQYF.

The genes are TRBV18 and TRBJ2-2; D is uncertain. The CDR3 spans 11 residues. Germline V gene data show CDR1 as KGHSH and CDR2 as LQKENI. With 3 bases removed from V and 10 bases from J, the gap between germline ends came to 6 bases. CDR3 residues: CASSPSEELFF. The DNA for the CDR3 is TGTGCCAGCTCACCTTCAGAGGAGCTGTTTTTT.

This clonotype has more than one count but fewer than ten. The V and J genes are TRBV20-1 and TRBJ2-1; TRBD1 matches 9 bases. Germline-derived CDR1 and CDR2 are DFQATT and SNEGSKA (reference sequence). Trimming at V came to 6 bases and at J to 7 bases, leaving 4 bases not matched to a gene. The CDR3 is 12 residues long. CDR3 nucleotide sequence: TGCAGTGCCGACAGGGGGGGGAATGAGCAGTTCTTC. Residues: CSADRGGNEQFF.

This clonotype has at least ten counts. The CDR3: CASSPWSSYNSPLHF. CDR3 in DNA: TGTGCCAGCAGCCCCTGGAGCTCCTATAATTCACCCCTCCACTTT. The genes are TRBV27 and TRBJ1-6; D unclear. The CDR3 has 15 residues. V was shortened by 6 bases and J by 0 bases, with 9 bases between the two germline ends. Per germline, CDR1 MNHEY and CDR2 SMNVEV (reference sequence).

The V gene is TRBV7-3, the J gene TRBJ1-1; D may be TRBD1 (6 bases). This CDR3 has 16 amino acids. Trimming removed 1 base from V and 5 bases from J, with 17 bases in between. CDR1 is SGHTA, CDR2 FQGTGA, per germline. DNA of the CDR3: TGTGCCAGCAGCTTAAAGGTGGGGGGGCTGGGAACTGAAGCTTTCTTT. Its translation is CASSLKVGGLGTEAFF.

This clonotype came up a few times. As DNA, the CDR3 is TGTGCCAGCAGCTTAGGCTGGGGGGAAGGACTAGCTTTGCCCGGGGAGCTGTTTTTT. Translated: CASSLGWGEGLALPGELFF. This chain joins TRBV7-2 and TRBJ2-2; 8 nucleotides match TRBD2. Germline V gene data show CDR1 as SGHTA and CDR2 as FQGNSA. V trimming: 1 base; J trimming: 6 bases; junction bases outside the gene matches: 16. This CDR3 has 19 amino acids.

This clonotype was counted many times. The chain combines TRBV7-6 with TRBJ2-1; 7 nucleotides align to TRBD2. V trimming: 5 bases; J trimming: 1 base; junction bases outside the gene matches: 5. The germline CDR1 and CDR2 sequences are SGHVS and FNYEAQ. This CDR3 contains 15 residues. In DNA, the CDR3 is TGTGCCAGCAGCCAGGGAGCGGGGTCCTACAATGAGCAGTTCTTC. This sequence encodes CASSQGAGSYNEQFF.

This clonotype was found many times. V and J are TRBV5-1 and TRBJ2-2, with D maybe TRBD1 (5 bases). The CDR3 extends over 15 amino acids. The V and J ends lost 0 bases and 0 bases respectively, with 6 bases between them. Germline assignment: CDR1 SGHRS and CDR2 YFSETQ. In DNA form, the CDR3 reads TGCGCCAGCAGCTTGGGACAGACGAACACCGGGGAGCTGTTTTTT. Encoded protein: CASSLGQTNTGELFF.

This clonotype came up a few times. The J gene is TRBJ2-1, the V gene TRBV5-1; a possible D gene is TRBD1 (6 bases). Trimming removed 0 bases from V and 4 bases from J, with 14 bases in between. CDR1 SGHRS and CDR2 YFSETQ come from the germline V gene. This CDR3 is built from 16 residues. The CDR3 is CASSLAGLGGYNEQFF. As DNA, the CDR3 is TGCGCCAGCAGCTTGGCGGGCCTAGGGGGTTACAATGAGCAGTTCTTC.

The gene calls are TRBV29-1 and TRBJ2-3; 10 bases match TRBD2. The CDR3 sequence is 15 residues long. The ends lost 7 bases at V and 1 base at J; junction bases unmatched: 8. The V gene's germline CDR1 is SQVTM and CDR2 ANQGSEA. As DNA, the CDR3 is TGCAGCGCCTCCGAGACTAGCGGGCGCACAGATACGCAGTATTTT. Its translation: CSASETSGRTDTQYF.

This chain joins TRBV4-2 and TRBJ1-5, with TRBD1 matching over 10 bases. V lost 1 base to trimming and J lost 4 bases; unmatched junction nucleotides: 4. There are 16 residues in the CDR3. Looked up from germline, CDR1 is LGHNA and CDR2 is YNFKEQ. The CDR3 DNA reads TGTGCCAGCAGCCAAGGGTGGACAGGGGGTAATCAGCCCCAGCATTTT. Its translation is CASSQGWTGGNQPQHF.

This clonotype was detected a few times. V is TRBV20-1 and J is TRBJ1-3; 8 bases fit TRBD1. Germline lookup yields CDR1 DFQATT and CDR2 SNEGSKA (reference sequence). The CDR3 totals 17 residues. V was pared by 0 bases and J by 6 bases, with 13 bases of the junction left unmatched. CDR3 nucleotide sequence: TGCAGTGCTAGAGATCTAGGACAGGGCGCCCTACCAAACACCATATATTTT. Its protein product is CSARDLGQGALPNTIYF.